Below, 26 T cell receptor beta chains from the same sample are listed, as sequenced in a study of tumor-infiltrating lymphocytes in oesophageal squamous cell carcinoma. TCRdb independently ran MiXCR on the PCR reads; one entry per CDR3 protein. The sample lists about 12,000 distinct CDR3 sequences, around 57% occurring once. The sample consisted of esophageal tumor tissue. The receptor source for this set is a female donor with esophageal squamous cell carcinoma.

The rearrangement joins TRBV14 to TRBJ2-7; TRBD2 matches 8 bases. The germline CDR1 and CDR2 sequences are SGHDN and FVKESK. The CDR3 runs to 11 residues. Trimming cost V 2 bases and J 9 bases; bases outside gene matches: 0. The CDR3 region is CASSQRGGQYF. CDR3 coding DNA: TGTGCCAGCAGCCAACGGGGGGGGCAGTACTTC.

The CDR3 spells CATSGDRVHEQFF. As DNA, the CDR3 is TGTGCCACCAGTGGAGACAGGGTCCATGAGCAGTTCTTC. V usage is TRBV24-1 and J usage is TRBJ2-1, with 7 bases fitting TRBD1. The ends lost 5 bases at V and 8 bases at J; junction bases unmatched: 5. CDR3 length equals 13 residues. Germline CDR1 reads KGHDR; CDR2 reads SFDVKD.

The rearrangement uses TRBV7-3 and TRBJ2-1; the match to TRBD1 covers 8 bases. The ends lost 3 bases at V and 5 bases at J; junction bases unmatched: 6. CDR3 length equals 15 residues. Germline V CDR1 and CDR2: SGHTA, FQGTGA. CDR3 coding DNA: TGTGCCAGCAGCTTTCAGGGGGCGGGGAACAATGAGCAGTTCTTC. Translation: CASSFQGAGNNEQFF.

This clonotype came up once. The chain has TRBV7-2 and TRBJ2-1, with D hard to call. The J call is in doubt because the DNA end fits TRBJ2-7 better. Per the germline V gene, CDR1 is SGHTA and CDR2 is FQGNSA. CDR3 length: 14 amino acids. The DNA of the CDR3 is TGTGCCAGCAGCCAACGGGCCTCCTTCTACGAGCAGTACTTC. Encoded protein: CASSQRASFYEQYF.

This clonotype was seen just once. The genes are TRBV7-8 and TRBJ2-1; 7 bases line up with TRBD1. CDR3 size: 15 residues. Germline CDR1 SGHVS, CDR2 FQNEAQ. The ends lost 2 bases at V and 7 bases at J; junction bases unmatched: 8. As DNA, the CDR3 is TGTGCCAGCAGCTTAAGGGGACAGCTTTTAAATGAGCAGTTCTTC. As protein: CASSLRGQLLNEQFF.

The chain couples TRBV11-2 to TRBJ2-1, with 9 positions matching TRBD2. The J call could be wrong; TRBJ2-7 is a better fit for the DNA end. The CDR3 has 15 residues. The germline gives CDR1 SGHAT, CDR2 FQNNGV. CDR3 region: CASSYNLAGTYEQYF. For the CDR3, the DNA is TGTGCCAGCAGTTATAATCTAGCGGGGACCTACGAGCAGTACTTC.

V is TRBV6-6 and J is TRBJ2-7, with 8 bases lining up with TRBD1. The end of the DNA is better explained by TRBJ2-5, so the J call may be wrong. CDR3 length: 15 residues. Germline V gives CDR1 MNHNY, CDR2 SVGAGI (reference sequence). The CDR3 reads CASSYSGQDIETQYF. DNA of the CDR3: TGTGCCAGCAGTTACTCGGGACAGGATATAGAGACCCAGTACTTC.

This chain links TRBV7-2 with TRBJ1-3, with D perhaps matching TRBD1 (5 bases). CDR3 length: 16 residues. The germline CDR1 and CDR2 sequences are SGHTA and FQGNSA. V lost 3 bases to trimming and J lost 3 bases, with 15 bases between them. Here the CDR3 DNA reads TGTGCCAGCAGCTTCGAGTGGGGGACTGGTGGAAACACCATATATTTT. Amino acids: CASSFEWGTGGNTIYF.

The CDR3 DNA reads as TGTGCCAGCAGCTCTAAAGAGACCCAGTACTTC. Translation gives CASSSKETQYF. V and J are TRBV11-2 and TRBJ2-5; D ambiguous. V was clipped by 4 bases and J by 3 bases, with 3 bases between them. The V gene's germline CDR1 is SGHAT and CDR2 FQNNGV. The CDR3 is made up of 11 amino acids.

The chain carries TRBV6-1 and TRBJ2-3; D is ambiguous. Trimming shortened V by 6 bases and J by 0 bases, and 7 bases separated the two germline ends. CDR3 length: 13 amino acids. CDR1 is MNHNS, CDR2 SASEGT, per germline. CDR3 amino acids: CASRLRSTDTQYF. CDR3 nucleotides: TGTGCCAGCAGACTGAGGAGCACAGATACGCAGTATTTT.

V is TRBV7-3 and J is TRBJ1-1; tentatively, D is TRBD1 (5 bases). The V end lost 0 bases, the J end lost 5 bases, and 13 bases lay between the germline ends. This CDR3 comprises 15 residues. CDR1 SGHTA and CDR2 FQGTGA come from the germline V gene. The CDR3 nucleotides read TGTGCCAGCAGCTTAACAGGGGTTCGGAATACTGAAGCTTTCTTT. Translated: CASSLTGVRNTEAFF.

This clonotype was observed many times. The V and J genes are TRBV10-3 and TRBJ1-2; the D is unclear. The V gene lost 8 bases and the J gene lost 8 bases, with 18 bases spanning the gap. Germline CDR1 ENHRY, CDR2 SYGVKD. CDR3 size: 13 residues. In DNA form, the CDR3 reads TGTGCCATCCGGAGCGGTGATGCTATAGGCTACACCTTC. Amino acid sequence: CAIRSGDAIGYTF.

In the case of this clonotype: A single base separates this from a much larger clone, so it may be a read error. V usage is TRBV7-6 and J usage is TRBJ2-7; 7 bases are a match to TRBD2. V lost 6 bases and J lost 7; bases outside the gene matches: 18. Germline lookup yields CDR1 SGHVS and CDR2 FNYEAQ. The CDR3 has 16 amino acids. The CDR3 loop reads CASSSTSESSYNEQYF. CDR3 nucleotides: TGTGCCAGCAGTTCCACTAGCGAAAGCTCCTACAATGAGCAGTACTTC.

The V gene is TRBV7-2, the J gene TRBJ2-7; the match to TRBD1 covers 7 bases. The DNA end favors TRBJ2-5, so the J call may be wrong. Germline values: CDR1 SGHTA, CDR2 FQGNSA. CDR3 length equals 15 residues. Here the CDR3 reads CASSPQTGWGETQYF. The CDR3 DNA follows: TGTGCCAGCAGCCCACAGACAGGGTGGGGGGAGACCCAGTACTTC.

CDR3 sequence: CASSRLAGSDTQYF. For the CDR3, the DNA is TGTGCCAGCAGCCGACTAGCGGGATCTGATACGCAGTATTTT. The V gene is TRBV7-2, the J gene TRBJ2-3; 11 nucleotides agree with TRBD2. CDR3 length equals 14 residues. J lost 6 bases, V lost 5 bases, and 4 bases had no gene match. Germline assignment: CDR1 SGHTA and CDR2 FQGNSA. Variable domain in full (rest from reference TRBV7-2 and TRBJ2-3): GAGVSQSPSNKVTEKGKDVELRCDPISGHTALYWYRQSLGQGLEFLIYFQGNSAPDKSGLPSDRFSAERTGGSVSTLTIQRTQQEDSAVYLCASSRLAGSDTQYFGPGTRLTVL.

As regards this clonotype: Germline and junction disagree at one end, which may indicate a read error. The chain uses TRBV6-9 and TRBJ2-4, with D perhaps TRBD2 (5 bases). The CDR3 has 13 residues. CDR1 is MNHGY and CDR2 is SVAAGI in the germline V gene. This CDR3 is CASNREFSYEQYF. The CDR3 bases are TGTGCCAGCAATAGGGAGTTCTCCTACGAGCAGTACTTT.

This chain connects TRBV6-6 to TRBJ2-1; tentatively, D is TRBD2 (5 bases). The assigned J gene may be wrong: the sequence end matches TRBJ2-7 better. Germline loops: CDR1 MNHNY, CDR2 SVGAGI (reference sequence). The CDR3 is 11 amino acids. The CDR3 DNA sequence: TGTGCCAGCAGTGTCGGGAATGAGCAGTACTTC. Its translation: CASSVGNEQYF.

J is TRBJ2-7 and V is TRBV7-6; 9 bases line up with TRBD1. The CDR3 length is 15 residues. In germline, CDR1 is SGHVS, CDR2 FNYEAQ. Trimming took 4 bases from V and 0 from J; bases not matched to a gene: 4. DNA for the CDR3: TGTGCCAGCAGCTCAGGGACAGGGAGCTCCTACGAGCAGTACTTC. This translates into CASSSGTGSSYEQYF.

The V gene is TRBV28, the J gene TRBJ2-3, with D maybe TRBD2 (7 bases). The assigned J gene may be wrong: the sequence end matches TRBJ2-1 better. The CDR3 has 16 amino acids. CDR1 MDHEN and CDR2 SYDVKM come from the germline V gene. CDR3 region: CASSSLSRGGYNEQFF. In nucleotides, the CDR3 is TGTGCCAGCAGTTCTCTATCGAGGGGGGGTTACAATGAGCAGTTCTTC.

The chain couples TRBV6-6 to TRBJ2-1; no firm D call. The end of the DNA fits TRBJ1-2 better, so the J call may be wrong. From germline, CDR1 is MNHNY and CDR2 SVGAGI (reference sequence). The CDR3 loop spans 13 amino acids. CDR3 region: CASSLPGGYGYTF. The CDR3, as DNA: TGTGCCAGCAGTTTACCGGGAGGCTATGGCTACACCTTC.

The J gene is TRBJ2-5, the V gene TRBV9, with D possibly TRBD2 on 6 matching bases. The V end was cut by 0 bases, the J end by 5 bases, with 11 bases between. CDR1 is SGDLS and CDR2 is YYNGEE in the germline V gene. The CDR3 runs to 14 residues. In DNA form, the CDR3 reads TGTGCCAGCAGCGTAGGAGGGCGGGGCGAGACCCAGTACTTC. It yields the protein CASSVGGRGETQYF.

The chain uses TRBV11-2 and TRBJ2-3; TRBD2 agrees at 9 bases. The J call may be mistaken, given a closer DNA end match to TRBJ2-7. CDR3 size: 17 residues. Germline values: CDR1 SGHAT, CDR2 FQNNGV. The CDR3, as DNA: TGTGCCAGCAGCTCCCGGGGATTGCTAGCGGGATTGTACGAGCAGTACTTC. Translating it yields CASSSRGLLAGLYEQYF.

V and J are TRBV6-1 and TRBJ2-5; D may be TRBD1 (6 bases). CDR1 is MNHNS and CDR2 is SASEGT in the germline V gene. Trimming removed 2 bases at V and 2 bases at J, with 18 bases between. This CDR3 spans 17 amino acids. This CDR3 is CASSEWGPGTPQETQYF. CDR3 nucleotide sequence: TGTGCCAGCAGTGAATGGGGGCCCGGGACACCGCAAGAGACCCAGTACTTC.

About this clonotype itself: A junction boundary mismatches the germline segment, possibly from a read error. CDR3 nucleotides: TGTGCTAGCAGCTTAACCCGAGGGGAGACCCAGTACTTC. Its translation: CASSLTRGETQYF. J is TRBJ2-5 and V is TRBV7-7, with D possibly being TRBD2 (5 bases). CDR3 length: 13 amino acids. Germline lookup yields CDR1 SSHAT and CDR2 FNYEAQ (reference sequence).

A remark on this clonotype: The junction does not match germline at one end; this may be a read error. The chain carries TRBV7-2 and TRBJ2-3, with D perhaps TRBD1 (6 bases). The CDR3 runs to 13 residues. CDR1 and CDR2 from the germline V gene are SGHTA and FQGNSA. CDR3 amino acids: CASSSRTAPLEYF. As DNA, the CDR3 is TGTGCCAGCAGCAGCAGGACAGCCCCCCTGGAGTACTTC.

In its sample, this clonotype is medium-sized (0.01 to 0.1%). The chain couples TRBV5-1 to TRBJ2-1, with TRBD2 matching 7 bases. Germline values: CDR1 SGHRS, CDR2 YFSETQ. The CDR3 runs to 13 residues. The trim removed 7 bases at V and 6 bases at J, leaving 7 bases unmatched. The CDR3 nucleotides are TGCGCCAGCTTCATTACGGGGGGCAATGAGCAGTTCTTC. Encoded protein: CASFITGGNEQFF.